Each of the 9 T cell receptor beta chains below was sequenced from the same sample in a study of Graves' ophthalmopathy and Graves' hyperthyroidism. Scientists amplified the TCR beta CDR3 regions from RNA transcripts. First-round RT-PCR employed HTBI primers, with a second-round multiplex PCR after it. A single record per CDR3 protein comes from TCRdb applying MiXCR to the multiplex PCR reads. Of fewer than 350,000 distinct CDR3 sequences detected, roughly 17% appear once; the ten largest clones hold around 12%. The sample was peripheral blood. These receptors originate from an adult man with Graves' ophthalmopathy.

There are many counts of this clonotype. The chain has TRBV11-3 and TRBJ2-7, with 11 bases lining up with TRBD1. V dropped 5 bases and J dropped 3; count of bases not matched to a gene: 12. From germline, CDR1 is SGHNT and CDR2 YENEEA. The CDR3 runs to 17 residues. The CDR3 DNA reads TGTGCCAGCAGCCTGAATCAACCCGGGACAGGGGGCTACGAGCAGTACTTC. Amino acid sequence: CASSLNQPGTGGYEQYF.

Ten or more counts support this clonotype. The chain combines TRBV7-2 with TRBJ1-1, with D possibly being TRBD1 (5 bases). V shed 3 bases and J shed 5 bases, with 10 bases lying between them. Per germline, CDR1 SGHTA and CDR2 FQGNSA. The CDR3 has 13 amino acids. This CDR3 reads CASSLQGWTEAFF. DNA for the CDR3: TGTGCCAGCAGCTTGCAGGGTTGGACTGAAGCTTTCTTT.

This clonotype was observed many times. The chain links TRBV4-2 to TRBJ1-3; D is undetermined. The V gene's germline CDR1 is LGHNA and CDR2 YNFKEQ. V lost 0 bases to trimming and J lost 0 bases, with 9 bases between them. The CDR3 has 16 residues. The CDR3 loop reads CASSQEWVRSGNTIYF. In nucleotides, the CDR3 is TGTGCCAGCAGCCAAGAATGGGTGCGCTCTGGAAACACCATATATTTT.

In this sample, this clonotype turned up many times. This chain links TRBV30 with TRBJ1-2; D perhaps matches TRBD1 (6 bases). The germline gives CDR1 GTSNPN, CDR2 SVGIG (reference sequence). CDR3 size: 12 residues. V was trimmed by 0 bases and J by 9 bases, leaving 11 bases between them. The CDR3 reads CAWSVSQGSYTF. The CDR3, as DNA: TGTGCCTGGAGTGTGTCACAGGGCAGCTACACCTTC. The variable domain in full, completed from reference TRBV30 and TRBJ1-2, reads SQTIHQWPATLVQPVGSPLSLECTVEGTSNPNLYWYRQAAGRGLQLLFYSVGIGQISSEVPQNLSASRPQDRQFILSSKKLLLSDSGFYLCAWSVSQGSYTFGSGTRLTVV.

This clonotype was picked up a small number of times. The CDR3 loop is CASTHPGTGSYEQYF. CDR3 nucleotide sequence: TGTGCCAGCACCCATCCCGGGACAGGGTCTTACGAGCAGTACTTC. V usage is TRBV6-1 and J usage is TRBJ2-7; 9 nucleotides line up with TRBD1. The ends lost 7 bases at V and 4 bases at J; junction bases unmatched: 11. This CDR3 comprises 15 residues. Germline values: CDR1 MNHNS, CDR2 SASEGT.

In its sample, this clonotype was seen many times. CDR3 sequence reads: CSARSRGSPYEQYF. CDR3 nucleotide sequence: TGCAGTGCTAGATCTCGCGGGAGCCCCTACGAGCAGTACTTC. The chain couples TRBV20-1 to TRBJ2-7; 7 bases are shared with TRBD2. CDR1 is DFQATT, CDR2 SNEGSKA, per germline (reference sequence). V dropped 2 bases and J dropped 2; count of bases not matched to a gene: 6. This CDR3 comprises 14 residues.

This clonotype has ten or more counts. The chain combines TRBV6-1 with TRBJ1-5; no clear D gene. Germline CDR1 MNHNS, CDR2 SASEGT. The CDR3 covers 14 residues. Deletions cut 6 bases from V and 2 bases from J, with 11 bases between. The CDR3 DNA sequence: TGTGCCAGCAGAGCCTTTGAGCGCAATCAGCCCCAGCATTTT. Its protein product is CASRAFERNQPQHF.

The chain recombines TRBV4-1 with TRBJ1-1; possible D gene TRBD1, 6 bases. Between the trimmed V and J ends, which lost 2 bases and 4 bases, there was a span of 23 bases. Germline CDR1 and CDR2: MGHRA and YSYEKL. The CDR3 runs 18 residues. CDR3 in amino acids: CASSQPTAFTGIVTEAFF. CDR3 nucleotide sequence: TGCGCCAGCAGCCAACCCACCGCCTTTACAGGGATAGTCACTGAAGCTTTCTTT.

This clonotype was picked up many times. CDR3 residues: CASSSGDRVQPQHF. The DNA for the CDR3 is TGTGCCAGCAGCTCCGGCGACAGGGTTCAGCCCCAGCATTTT. The chain recombines TRBV7-2 with TRBJ1-5; TRBD1 agrees at 7 bases. The V gene end was trimmed by 4 bases and the J gene end by 6 bases; junction bases not matched to a gene: 6. There are 14 residues in the CDR3. Germline V lookup: CDR1 SGHTA, CDR2 FQGNSA.